This TCR beta chain was recorded in a study of glioma-infiltrating T cells. Notes on the study in general: Very few CDR3 sequences were shared between tissue and blood.

V was pared by 3 bases and J by 7 bases, with 12 bases between. CDR3 length: 12 residues. Germline V gene lookup returns CDR1 DFQATT and CDR2 SNEGSKA (reference sequence). The iRepertoire nested amplicon-rescue multiplex PCR amplified TCR alpha and beta CDR3s from RNA. TCRdb re-derived calls from the multiplex PCR reads in MiXCR, one entry per CDR3 protein. In the table there are around 150,000 distinct CDR3 sequences, approximately 40% of which are singletons. This clonotype was found a few times. No antigen is known for it. The receptor was derived from a human donor with low-grade glioma or glioblastoma, undergoing nonglioma brain surgery, or in good health (not recorded which). V and J are TRBV20-1 and TRBJ1-2, with a possible D match to TRBD1 (6 bases). Sequenced: glioma tissue, nonneoplastic brain tissue, or PBMCs (not recorded which). The CDR3 sequence: CSASLTGAGYTF. The CDR3 region has the DNA TGCAGTGCTAGTCTGACAGGCGCTGGCTACACCTTC.